This passage covers 17 T cell receptor beta chains from one sample sequenced in a study of blood T cell repertoires in COVID-19. The data were produced by immunoSEQ multiplex PCR, yet TCRdb's version contains in-frame clones alone and is incomplete. Here the sample spans about 300,000 clones, 86% being singletons. The sequenced material came from PBMCs or T cells enriched from blood (not recorded which). The receptors were sampled from a man aged 30 to 45 who had recovered from COVID-19.

The rearrangement uses TRBV6-5 and TRBJ2-1, with no clear D. Germline loops: CDR1 MNHEY, CDR2 SVGAGI. The CDR3 runs to 15 residues. Trimming left V 7 bases short and J 2 bases short, with 15 bases between. CDR3 region: CASTIRGATYNEQFF. CDR3 sequence (DNA): TGTGCCAGCACTATCAGAGGCGCTACCTACAATGAGCAGTTCTTC.

The chain links TRBV9 to TRBJ1-1, with 8 bases identical to TRBD1. The J segment lost 5 bases and the V segment lost 5 bases, leaving 8 bases of the junction unmatched. Germline CDR1 is SGDLS and CDR2 is YYNGEE. This CDR3 spans 14 amino acids. The CDR3 region has the DNA TGTGCCAGCAGGGCAGGGGGCGCGAAAACTGAAGCTTTCTTT. It codes for CASRAGGAKTEAFF.

In its sample, this clone was seen once. The CDR3 protein is CASSQSPGTHGAETQYF. The CDR3 nucleotides read TGTGCCAGCAGCCAGTCCCCCGGGACTCACGGGGCGGAGACCCAGTACTTC. V gene TRBV4-2 combines with J gene TRBJ2-5, with D perhaps matching TRBD2 (6 bases). Germline V lookup: CDR1 LGHNA, CDR2 YNFKEQ. The CDR3 totals 17 residues. V was pared by 3 bases and J by 5 bases, with 22 bases between.

J is TRBJ2-3 and V is TRBV5-4, with 9 bases identical to TRBD2. The CDR3 sequence is 17 residues long. V dropped 4 bases and J dropped 0; count of bases not matched to a gene: 9. Germline lookup yields CDR1 SGHNT and CDR2 YYREEE (reference sequence). The CDR3 loop is CASSPPRLADSTDTQYF. The DNA of the CDR3 is TGTGCCAGCAGCCCGCCCAGACTAGCGGATAGCACAGATACGCAGTATTTT.

V and J are TRBV16 and TRBJ2-5; D ambiguous. The CDR3 consists of 13 residues. With 2 bases removed from V and 3 bases from J, the gap between germline ends came to 7 bases. The V gene's germline CDR1 is KGHSY and CDR2 FQNENV. CDR3 sequence reads: CASSQRLEETQYF. The CDR3 region has the DNA TGTGCCAGCAGCCAAAGGCTAGAAGAGACCCAGTACTTC.

As to this clone: Relative to the germline gene, one junction end is altered; a read error may explain this. The V call is TRBV5-6, the J call TRBJ2-2, with a possible D match to TRBD1 (6 bases). CDR1 is SGHDT and CDR2 is YYEEEE in the germline V gene. The CDR3 has 16 amino acids. CDR3 nucleotides: TGTGTCAGCAGCTTGGGTGCGGACAGACTAACCGGGGAGCTGTTTTTT. Encoded protein: CVSSLGADRLTGELFF. Using reference TRBV5-6 and TRBJ2-2 for the parts outside the CDR3, the full variable domain is DAGVTQSPTHLIKTRGQQVTLRCSPKSGHDTVSWYQQALGQGPQFIFQYYEEEERQRGNFPDRFSGHQFPNYSSELNVNALLLGDSALYLCVSSLGADRLTGELFFGEGSRLTVL.

The chain is built from TRBV11-2 and TRBJ1-1; the D is unclear. Per germline, CDR1 SGHAT and CDR2 FQNNGV. The CDR3 has 13 amino acids. The V end lost 4 bases, the J end lost 4 bases, and 10 bases lay between the germline ends. This CDR3 is CASSSGFGTEAFF. CDR3 sequence (DNA): TGTGCCAGCAGCTCCGGGTTTGGCACTGAAGCTTTCTTT.

The chain recombines TRBV3-1 (or the pseudogene TRBV3-2) with TRBJ2-7; a possible D gene is TRBD2 (5 bases). Trimming stripped 5 bases from V and 7 bases from J, with 15 bases between. In germline, CDR1 is LGHDT, CDR2 YNNKEL (reference sequence). There are 13 residues in the CDR3. CDR3 amino acids: CASSVRNPGEQYF. The CDR3 region has the DNA TGTGCCAGCAGCGTAAGGAACCCGGGAGAGCAGTACTTC.

This clone was counted a few times. The chain combines TRBV11-2 with TRBJ2-5; the match to TRBD1 covers 7 bases. Losses at the gene ends were 2 bases for V and 4 bases for J; bases not matched to a gene: 4. The CDR3 runs 14 residues. CDR1 is SGHAT and CDR2 is FQNNGV in the germline V gene. CDR3 residues: CASSLSSGGETQYF. DNA for the CDR3: TGTGCCAGCAGCTTATCCTCAGGGGGAGAGACCCAGTACTTC.

The gene calls are TRBV2 and TRBJ2-7, with a possible D match to TRBD1 (6 bases). Germline assignment: CDR1 SNHLY and CDR2 FYNNEI. The CDR3 spans 16 residues. V lost 1 base and J lost 4, with 17 bases in between. CDR3 sequence: CASSEGTDPGYYEQYF. DNA of the CDR3: TGTGCCAGCAGTGAAGGGACAGACCCCGGTTATTACGAGCAGTACTTC. The variable domain in full, with the rest retrieved from reference TRBV2 and TRBJ2-7, is EPEVTQTPSHQVTQMGQEVILRCVPISNHLYFYWYRQILGQKVEFLVSFYNNEISEKSEIFDDQFSVERPDGSNFTLKIRSTKLEDSAMYFCASSEGTDPGYYEQYFGPGTRLTVT.

V is TRBV24-1 and J is TRBJ2-5; D is possibly TRBD2 (6 bases). Trimming took off 10 bases at V and 4 bases at J, with 18 bases between the two ends. CDR1 KGHDR and CDR2 SFDVKD come from the germline V gene. The CDR3 covers 14 residues. The CDR3 reads CATSGTHGGETQYF. In DNA, the CDR3 is TGTGCCACTTCCGGGACTCACGGGGGAGAGACCCAGTACTTC.

The rearrangement links TRBV7-2 to TRBJ2-2; D may be TRBD1 (6 bases). The CDR3 contains 14 residues. Per germline, CDR1 SGHTA and CDR2 FQGNSA. V gave up 1 base and J gave up 5 bases, with 8 bases separating them. CDR3 coding DNA: TGTGCCAGCAGCTTAGTCGGGACAACCGGGGAGCTGTTTTTT. It is translated as CASSLVGTTGELFF.

The rearrangement links TRBV9 to TRBJ1-6, with D possibly matching TRBD1 (6 bases). From germline, CDR1 is SGDLS and CDR2 YYNGEE. This CDR3 is 17 amino acids long. V lost 4 bases and J 7 bases, leaving 21 bases between the germline ends. CDR3: CASSKDPGQVGNSPLHF. The CDR3 DNA sequence: TGTGCCAGCAGCAAGGATCCGGGACAAGTAGGGAATTCACCCCTCCACTTT.

The rearrangement uses TRBV11-3 and TRBJ2-7; a possible D gene is TRBD1 (5 bases). Per germline, CDR1 SGHNT and CDR2 YENEEA. CDR3 length: 12 amino acids. The V and J ends lost 7 bases and 6 bases respectively, with 13 bases between them. CDR3 amino acids: CASKDNSPEQYF. The CDR3 nucleotides read TGTGCCAGCAAGGACAATTCCCCCGAGCAGTACTTC.

This clone has a handful of counts. The chain joins TRBV5-4 to TRBJ1-5; 7 bases fit TRBD1. The CDR3 totals 15 residues. Germline CDR1 is SGHNT and CDR2 is YYREEE (reference sequence). With V trimmed by 2 bases and J by 4 bases, 6 bases remained unmatched. The CDR3 here is CASSFGGQLNQPQHF. The CDR3 DNA is TGTGCCAGCAGCTTCGGGGGACAGCTAAATCAGCCCCAGCATTTT.

This clone was seen just once. The chain is built from TRBV15 and TRBJ1-4, with a weak D call TRBD1 (5 bases). The CDR3 has 17 amino acids. The V end was cut by 1 base, the J end by 0 bases, with 12 bases between. CDR1 and CDR2 from the germline V gene are LNHNV and YYDKDF (reference sequence). The CDR3 loop is CATSRGRGTATNEKLFF. The CDR3 coding sequence is TGTGCCACCAGCAGAGGTCGGGGGACGGCAACTAATGAAAAACTGTTTTTT. Full variable domain (outside the CDR3, taken from reference TRBV15 and TRBJ1-4): DAMVIQNPRYQVTQFGKPVTLSCSQTLNHNVMYWYQQKSSQAPKLLFHYYDKDFNNEADTPDNFQSRRPNTSFCFLDIRSPGLGDTAMYLCATSRGRGTATNEKLFFGSGTQLSVL.

This chain connects TRBV29-1 to TRBJ2-3; the D gene is possibly TRBD1 (6 bases). Trimming stripped 4 bases from V and 3 bases from J, with 11 bases between. The CDR3 is made up of 13 amino acids. The germline gives CDR1 SQVTM, CDR2 ANQGSEA. The CDR3 sequence: CSVAVQGTDTQYF. The DNA for the CDR3 is TGCAGCGTTGCCGTTCAGGGGACAGATACGCAGTATTTT.